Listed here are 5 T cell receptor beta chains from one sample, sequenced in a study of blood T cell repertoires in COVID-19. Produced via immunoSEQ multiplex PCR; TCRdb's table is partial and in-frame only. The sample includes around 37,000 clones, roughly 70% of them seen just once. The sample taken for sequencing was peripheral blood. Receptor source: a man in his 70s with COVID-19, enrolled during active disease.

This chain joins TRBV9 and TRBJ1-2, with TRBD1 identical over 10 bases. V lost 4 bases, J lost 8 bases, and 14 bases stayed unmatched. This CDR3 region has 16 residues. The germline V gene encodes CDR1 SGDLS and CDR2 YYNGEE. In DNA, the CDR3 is TGTGCCAGCAGCTCACACACGACAGGGGGCTTAAGCGGCTACACCTTC. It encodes CASSSHTTGGLSGYTF. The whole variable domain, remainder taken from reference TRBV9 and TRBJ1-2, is DSGVTQTPKHLITATGQRVTLRCSPRSGDLSVYWYQQSLDQGLQFLIQYYNGEERAKGNILERFSAQQFPDLHSELNLSSLELGDSALYFCASSSHTTGGLSGYTFGSGTRLTVV.

Here the CDR3 DNA reads TGCGCCAGCAGCCCCGGGGGGGACGGAAAACTGTTTTTT. Translated, it gives CASSPGGDGKLFF. The chain joins TRBV5-1 to TRBJ1-4; D might be TRBD1 (5 bases). The CDR3 length is 13 residues. V lost 4 bases and J 10 bases, leaving 14 bases between the germline ends. Per the germline V gene, CDR1 is SGHRS and CDR2 is YFSETQ.

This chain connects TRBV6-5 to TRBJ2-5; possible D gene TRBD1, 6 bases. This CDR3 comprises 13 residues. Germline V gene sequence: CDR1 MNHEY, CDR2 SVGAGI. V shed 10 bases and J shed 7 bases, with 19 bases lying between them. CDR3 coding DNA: TGTGCCACAGCCAAGTACAGGGAGACGACCCAGTACTTC. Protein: CATAKYRETTQYF.

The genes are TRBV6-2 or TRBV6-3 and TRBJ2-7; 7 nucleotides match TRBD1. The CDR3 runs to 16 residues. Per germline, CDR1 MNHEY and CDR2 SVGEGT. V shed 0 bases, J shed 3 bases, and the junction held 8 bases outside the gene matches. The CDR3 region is CASSYSRGPLRYEQYF. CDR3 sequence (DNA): TGTGCCAGCAGTTACTCGAGGGGGCCCCTCCGCTACGAGCAGTACTTC.

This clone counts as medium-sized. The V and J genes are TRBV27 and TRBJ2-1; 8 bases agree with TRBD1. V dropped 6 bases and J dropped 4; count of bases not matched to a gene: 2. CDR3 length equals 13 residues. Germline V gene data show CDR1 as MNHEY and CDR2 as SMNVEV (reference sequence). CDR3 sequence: CASRDREYNEQFF. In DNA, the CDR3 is TGTGCCAGCAGGGACAGGGAATACAATGAGCAGTTCTTC.